This TCR beta chain stems from a study of blood T cell repertoires in COVID-19. TCRdb keeps only in-frame clones here, not all; method: immunoSEQ multiplex PCR. This sample has around 100,000 clones, with roughly 88% found just once. The CDR3 length is 14 residues. This clone appeared a single time. The V and J genes are TRBV21-1 and TRBJ1-3; no DNA check was done on the table's D call, TRBD1. TRBV21-1 is a recognized pseudogene. This TCR came from a human donor in a cohort sampled during active COVID-19. Material for sequencing was peripheral blood. The CDR3 reads CASSNVGVRNTIYF. Here the CDR3 DNA reads TGTGCCAGCAGCAACGTAGGGGTTAGAAACACCATATATTTT.